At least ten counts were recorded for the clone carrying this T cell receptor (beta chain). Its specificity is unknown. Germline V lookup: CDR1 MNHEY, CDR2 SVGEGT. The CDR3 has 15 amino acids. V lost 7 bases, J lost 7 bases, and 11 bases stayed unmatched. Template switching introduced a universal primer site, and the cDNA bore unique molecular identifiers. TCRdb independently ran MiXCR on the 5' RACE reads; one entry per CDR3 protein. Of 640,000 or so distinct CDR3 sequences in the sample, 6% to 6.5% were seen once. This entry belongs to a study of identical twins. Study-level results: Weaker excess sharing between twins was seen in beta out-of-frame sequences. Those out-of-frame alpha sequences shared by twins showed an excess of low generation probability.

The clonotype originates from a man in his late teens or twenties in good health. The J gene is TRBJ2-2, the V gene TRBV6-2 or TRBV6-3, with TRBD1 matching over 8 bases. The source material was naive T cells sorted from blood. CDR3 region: CASTIDRGMIGELFF. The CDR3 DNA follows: TGTGCCAGCACTATAGACAGGGGTATGATCGGGGAGCTGTTTTTT.